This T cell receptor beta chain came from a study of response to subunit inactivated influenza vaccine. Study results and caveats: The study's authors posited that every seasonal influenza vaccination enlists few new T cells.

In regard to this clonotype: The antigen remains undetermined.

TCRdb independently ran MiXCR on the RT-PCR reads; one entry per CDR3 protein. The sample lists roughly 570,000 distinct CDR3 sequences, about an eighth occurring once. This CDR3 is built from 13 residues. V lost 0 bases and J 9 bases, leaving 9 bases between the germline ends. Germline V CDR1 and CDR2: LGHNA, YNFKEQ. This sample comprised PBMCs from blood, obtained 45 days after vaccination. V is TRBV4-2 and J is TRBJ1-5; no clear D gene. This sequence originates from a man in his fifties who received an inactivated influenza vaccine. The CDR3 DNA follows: TGTGCCAGCAGCCAAGAGTCCGGTTTGCCCCAGCATTTT. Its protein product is CASSQESGLPQHF.